What follows describes a single TCR beta chain. It lacks a known antigen. One base away there is no much larger clone; base qualities are not given. The data belong to a study of blood T cell repertoires in COVID-19 (TCRdb year 2020). The study in broad terms: Collaborator samples came from the United States, Italy and Spain and covered acute and convalescent phases of COVID-19. The repertoires were released in a freely available public database intended as a resource for research on the immune response to SARS-CoV-2. The sample metadata nearly always contained a de-identified subject ID, COVID-19 status, age in years and sex. Where available, HLA class I and class II types were taken from metadata supplied by the sample provider and were not determined by assay-based typing. Subjects who had been exposed to COVID-19, were actively infected with it, or had recovered from it provided the deeply sampled blood TCRbeta repertoires that made up the dataset. The material from the prospective study consisted of cDNA or gDNA derived from T cells, B-cell-depleted T cells, or PBMCs. The samples were drawn from two sources: the first 160 participants of the ongoing ImmuneRACE study, and 950 to 1,500 subjects contributed by 6 global collaborators.

The immunoSEQ Assay, a bias-controlled multiplex PCR, was used to amplify TCRbeta CDR3 regions from genomic DNA. Concerning the study's data processing: The number of nucleated cells in each sample was estimated by amplification of reference gene primers within the assay. To quantify the absolute abundance of each unique TCRbeta CDR3 rearrangement, sequence reads were collapsed and filtered. For each sample, productive Simpson clonality was calculated as the square root of Simpson's diversity index across productive rearrangements. The immuneACCESS repertoire file appears here via TCRdb, limited to in-frame rearrangements. These files lack a portion of the clones; in checked studies, under half of the deficit traces to unresolved V genes, and the cause of the others is not known. That table gives V, J and clone size, and the DNA gave D and trimming. The sample yields 90,000 to 100,000 clones; about two thirds were counted once. Around 23% of the sample lies in the top ten.

Overall study results and their limits: How much clinical and demographic metadata was included differed by source and by participant, and the metadata was provided uncurated.

CDR1 and CDR2, looked up from the germline V gene, are MDHEN and SYDVKM. Measured from the cysteine to the phenylalanine, the CDR3 is 15 residues long. This entry keeps only the CDR3 DNA: 45 bases, framed from base 1. For this chain, trimming is 5 bases at the V end and 6 bases at the J end, and the number of junction bases without a gene match is 3. Each collaborating institution followed its own protocols to collect whole blood in K2EDTA tubes. For TCRbeta analysis, collaborator samples were shipped as frozen whole blood, as isolated PBMCs, or as DNA extracted from either sample type. The material sequenced was peripheral blood. This sequence was found in a woman aged 55-70 years in a cohort sampled during active or convalescent COVID-19. The sequence is built from TRBV28 and TRBJ1-6; the central 11 bases match TRBD1. The CDR3 loop reads CASSPDRGPNSPLHF. In nucleotides, the sequence is TGTGCCAGCAGTCCGGACAGGGGGCCTAATTCACCCCTCCACTTT.